The sample holds a few counts of the clone carrying this T cell receptor (beta chain). The antigen is not known. This entry is derived from a study of identical twins. From germline, CDR1 is SGDLS and CDR2 YYNGEE. Trimming removed 4 bases at V and 7 bases at J, with 14 bases between. CDR3 length: 13 residues. Unique molecular identifiers were present on the cDNA, and a universal primer site came from template switching. In TCRdb, the 5' RACE reads were re-called with MiXCR into one record per CDR3 protein. The table lists about 810,000 distinct CDR3 sequences, 9% to 15% of them singletons. The study, taken as a whole, reports: Clonotypes of the beta chain that were abundant in cord blood carried fewer insertions (memory repertoires showed none). Without tracking the same donors, conclusions rested on cross-sectional statistical analysis.

The data were also submitted as part of a second study, on yellow fever vaccine responses in identical twins.

This rearrangement joins TRBV9 to TRBJ1-1; a possible D gene is TRBD1 (6 bases). The receptor's source is a young woman in good health. The sample comprised PBMCs. The CDR3 sequence is CASSLGGRNEAFF. The DNA of the CDR3 is TGTGCCAGCAGCTTAGGGGGACGGAATGAAGCTTTCTTT.